This entry lists 4 T cell receptor beta chains sequenced from one sample in a study of T-cell reconstitution after alpha-beta-depleted transplantation in children. During its preparation, the TCRbeta library received unique molecular identifiers. Via MiXCR, TCRdb re-called the PCR reads, giving one row per CDR3 protein. The sample lists about 72,000 distinct CDR3 sequences; about 7.3% were seen once. This sample comprised PBMCs from the stem cell graft donor, obtained from the stem cell graft. These receptors were collected from a human donor who donated a stem cell graft to a child with acute lymphoblastic leukemia.

As for this clonotype: A read error may explain this, as a much larger clone is one base away. The V gene is TRBV20-1, the J gene TRBJ1-3; D is perhaps TRBD1 (5 bases). This CDR3 is built from 16 residues. Germline loops: CDR1 DFQATT, CDR2 SNEGSKA (reference sequence). CDR3 DNA sequence: TGCTGTGCTAGAGATCGGAGGGGACTCTCTGGAAACACCATATATTTT. Its protein product is CCARDRRGLSGNTIYF.

This clonotype was counted ten times or more. This chain links TRBV3-1 with TRBJ2-2, with 7 bases aligning to TRBD1. From germline, CDR1 is LGHDT and CDR2 YNNKEL (reference sequence). CDR3 size: 16 residues. The V gene end was trimmed by 9 bases and the J gene end by 0 bases; junction bases not matched to a gene: 10. CDR3 DNA: TGTGCCAGTAGTGTCAACAGGGGTACGAACACCGGGGAGCTGTTTTTT. Its protein product is CASSVNRGTNTGELFF. Variable domain in full (rest from reference TRBV3-1 and TRBJ2-2): DTAVSQTPKYLVTQMGNDKSIKCEQNLGHDTMYWYKQDSKKFLKIMFSYNNKELIINETVPNRFSPKSPDKAHLNLHINSLELGDSAVYFCASSVNRGTNTGELFFGEGSRLTVL.

This clonotype was picked up many times. The V and J genes are TRBV11-2 and TRBJ2-1, with D possibly being TRBD1 (6 bases). The CDR3 sequence is 16 residues long. The ends were cut back, 5 bases at V and 1 base at J, with 15 bases in the middle. Germline values: CDR1 SGHAT, CDR2 FQNNGV. The CDR3 reads CASSLKTGGSYNEQFF. In DNA form, the CDR3 reads TGTGCCAGCAGCCTTAAGACAGGCGGATCCTACAATGAGCAGTTCTTC.

This clonotype was recorded many times. The chain is built from TRBV7-2 and TRBJ1-1; no firm D call. The CDR3 extends over 13 amino acids. CDR1 SGHTA and CDR2 FQGNSA come from the germline V gene. V gave up 2 bases and J gave up 2 bases, with 6 bases separating them. CDR3 in amino acids: CASSLYSNTEAFF. CDR3 DNA sequence: TGTGCCAGCAGCTTATACAGCAACACTGAAGCTTTCTTT. Based on the CDR3 plus reference TRBV7-2 and TRBJ1-1, the full variable domain is GAGVSQSPSNKVTEKGKDVELRCDPISGHTALYWYRQSLGQGLEFLIYFQGNSAPDKSGLPSDRFSAERTGGSVSTLTIQRTQQEDSAVYLCASSLYSNTEAFFGQGTRLTVV.